The 27 T cell receptor beta chains below come from one sample, sequenced in a study of shared clonotypes between healthy human individuals. Sequencing was performed with immunoSEQ multiplex PCR; in TCRdb, only in-frame clones are kept and a portion is missing. The table records around 79,000 clones, around 57% of them present only once. The sequencing input was memory CD8+ T cells sorted from blood. Subset defined: CD45RO+ cells pooled with CCR7-negative TemRA cells. The receptor source for this set is a young man in good health.

Worth noting for this clone: It differs at one base from a far larger clone, so likely a read error. The sample contains more than one DNA sequence encoding this CDR3. This chain uses TRBV28 with TRBJ2-7, with D perhaps assigned TRBD1 or TRBD2 (5 bases each). Germline V CDR1 and CDR2: MDHEN, SYDVKM. Trimming left V 5 bases short and J 0 bases short, with 5 bases between. This CDR3 has 12 amino acids. The CDR3 reads CASSGTSYEQYF. The DNA for the CDR3 is TGTGCCAGCAGTGGGACCTCCTACGAGCAGTACTTC.

The V and J genes are TRBV11-2 and TRBJ2-1; TRBD1 aligns across 8 bases. The CDR3 is 16 residues long. From germline, CDR1 is SGHAT and CDR2 FQNNGV. J gave up 7 bases and V 1 base, and 9 bases lay outside the gene matches. Written as DNA, the CDR3 is TGTGCCAGCAGCTTAGGCCGACAGGGGATCTGGAATGAGCAGTTCTTC. Translation gives CASSLGRQGIWNEQFF.

This clone was detected only a few times. The gene calls are TRBV6-5 and TRBJ1-2; no reliable D call. The CDR3 spans 13 residues. The germline V gene has CDR1 MNHEY and CDR2 SVGAGI. Trimming removed 3 bases from V and 6 bases from J, with 11 bases in between. The chain's CDR3 is CASSYVGSNGYTF. The CDR3 DNA reads TGTGCCAGCAGTTATGTGGGATCGAATGGCTACACCTTC.

The V call is TRBV5-4, the J call TRBJ2-3, with D uncertain. Germline V gene lookup returns CDR1 SGHNT and CDR2 YYREEE (reference sequence). V lost 1 base and J lost 6, with 9 bases in between. The CDR3 has 13 residues. The CDR3: CASSLLSPDTQYF. The DNA for the CDR3 is TGTGCCAGCAGCTTGTTAAGCCCCGATACGCAGTATTTT.

DNA of the CDR3: TGTGCCAGAAGCCTGGGGAACAGGGAGGGCCAGCCCCAGCATTTT. The encoded protein is CARSLGNREGQPQHF. The rearrangement uses TRBV7-5 and TRBJ1-5. TRBV7-5 is flagged as a pseudogene. This CDR3 contains 15 residues.

The V gene is TRBV9, the J gene TRBJ2-2; maybe TRBD2 (6 bases). Trimming shortened V by 3 bases and J by 4 bases, and 19 bases separated the two germline ends. CDR1 is SGDLS, CDR2 YYNGEE, per germline. The CDR3 consists of 17 residues. CDR3 loop: CASSDPGEVTGTGELFF. CDR3 DNA: TGTGCCAGCAGCGATCCCGGGGAGGTGACGGGCACCGGGGAGCTGTTTTTT.

Many counts were recorded for this clone. The J gene is TRBJ2-3, the V gene TRBV7-9; D tentatively reads TRBD1 or TRBD2 (5 bases each). Germline CDR1 reads SEHNR; CDR2 reads FQNEAQ (reference sequence). Trimming removed 5 bases at V and 6 bases at J, with 12 bases between. The CDR3 runs to 13 residues. The CDR3 DNA follows: TGTGCCAGCAGCGCGCAGGGCGGGGATACGCAGTATTTT. Protein sequence: CASSAQGGDTQYF.

The chain carries TRBV4-1 and TRBJ2-1; maybe TRBD2 (5 bases). The V gene lost 4 bases and the J gene lost 5 bases, with 21 bases spanning the gap. Germline V CDR1 and CDR2: MGHRA, YSYEKL. The length of the CDR3 is 17 residues. CDR3 nucleotides: TGCGCCAGCAGCCGAGGCACAAGCGGAACGGCGGACAATGAGCAGTTCTTC. Protein: CASSRGTSGTADNEQFF.

The rearrangement joins TRBV7-9 to TRBJ2-6; no clear D gene. Germline assignment: CDR1 SEHNR and CDR2 FQNEAQ (reference sequence). The V end was cut by 4 bases, the J end by 5 bases, with 9 bases between. The length of the CDR3 is 14 residues. The CDR3 spells CASSSETRANVLTF. The CDR3 bases are TGTGCCAGCAGCTCGGAAACCCGGGCCAACGTCCTGACTTTC.

The chain carries TRBV10-3 and TRBJ2-3; 7 bases fit TRBD2. The germline V gene encodes CDR1 ENHRY and CDR2 SYGVKD. The V gene end was trimmed by 4 bases and the J gene end by 5 bases; junction bases not matched to a gene: 6. CDR3 length: 14 amino acids. The CDR3 bases are TGTGCCATCAGTGGCGGGAGATCTGGAGATACGCAGTATTTT. Its protein is CAISGGRSGDTQYF.

This clone was counted a single time. This chain uses TRBV6-6 with TRBJ1-1, with D tentatively TRBD1 (5 bases). CDR1 and CDR2 (germline): MNHNY, SVGAGI (reference sequence). Trimming removed 2 bases at V and 4 bases at J, with 8 bases between. This CDR3 contains 13 residues. The CDR3 DNA sequence: TGTGCCAGCAGTTACGTCGGGGGCACTGAAGCTTTCTTT. It translates to CASSYVGGTEAFF.

This chain uses TRBV6-4 with TRBJ2-3; 9 bases are a match to TRBD2. CDR1 and CDR2 from the germline V gene are MRHNA and SNTAGT. The CDR3 totals 16 residues. V was clipped by 4 bases and J by 3 bases; unmatched bases: 8. CDR3: CASSAEAGGKTDTQYF. CDR3 DNA: TGTGCCAGCAGTGCCGAAGCGGGAGGTAAAACAGATACGCAGTATTTT.

The V and J genes are TRBV9 and TRBJ2-2; D is unclear. This CDR3 comprises 16 residues. Trimming pared 0 bases from V and 5 bases from J, leaving 14 bases between. Germline V lookup: CDR1 SGDLS, CDR2 YYNGEE. The DNA for the CDR3 is TGTGCCAGCAGCGTAGATGATCCAGCGTATACCGGGGAGCTGTTTTTT. Its translation: CASSVDDPAYTGELFF.

This clone was counted a few times. The CDR3 loop reads CASSGPGTDTQYF. CDR3 coding DNA: TGCGCCAGCAGCGGGCCTGGCACAGATACGCAGTATTTT. The chain is built from TRBV4-3 and TRBJ2-3, with unresolved D. Germline CDR1 reads LGHNA; CDR2 reads YSLEER. V lost 5 bases to trimming and J lost 1 base, with 7 bases between them. CDR3 length: 13 amino acids.

J is TRBJ1-2 and V is TRBV28; 8 bases line up with TRBD1. V trimming: 6 bases; J trimming: 4 bases; junction bases outside the gene matches: 16. This CDR3 is built from 17 residues. Germline V gene lookup returns CDR1 MDHEN and CDR2 SYDVKM. For the CDR3, the DNA is TGTGCCAGCAGCCCGACCCATGAAGGACAGGGAGGCTATGGCTACACCTTC. Amino acids: CASSPTHEGQGGYGYTF.

The rearrangement uses TRBV11-2 and TRBJ2-2; TRBD2 might be the D (5 bases). The CDR3 consists of 18 residues. V lost 5 bases and J lost 2, with 21 bases in between. The V gene's germline CDR1 is SGHAT and CDR2 FQNNGV. The CDR3, as DNA: TGTGCCAGCAGCCCCGTAGGCCTCTTCCGGGGAAACACCGGGGAGCTGTTTTTT. This gives the protein CASSPVGLFRGNTGELFF. The whole variable domain, remainder taken from reference TRBV11-2 and TRBJ2-2, is EAGVAQSPRYKIIEKRQSVAFWCNPISGHATLYWYQQILGQGPKLLIQFQNNGVVDDSQLPKDRFSAERLKGVDSTLKIQPAKLEDSAVYLCASSPVGLFRGNTGELFFGEGSRLTVL.

The chain joins TRBV27 to TRBJ2-1; TRBD2 matches 8 bases. CDR1 and CDR2 (germline): MNHEY, SMNVEV (reference sequence). V shed 5 bases, J shed 8 bases, and the junction held 14 bases outside the gene matches. The CDR3 runs 16 residues. The CDR3 bases are TGTGCCAGCAGTCCGTCAGCGGGAGTGGTCGGCGATGAGCAGTTCTTC. Protein: CASSPSAGVVGDEQFF.

The chain couples TRBV21-1 to TRBJ2-5; the D segment call TRBD2 is taken from the table without a DNA check. TRBV21-1 is a pseudogene. The length of the CDR3 is 17 residues. The CDR3, as DNA: TGTGCCAGCAGCAAAGAGGGGAACGGGAGGGGTCCGGGGACCCAGTACTTC. Its translation is CASSKEGNGRGPGTQYF.

This chain links TRBV11-2 with TRBJ2-5, with 7 bases fitting TRBD2. Germline CDR1 and CDR2: SGHAT and FQNNGV. V dropped 0 bases and J dropped 5; count of bases not matched to a gene: 12. The CDR3 runs 17 residues. The CDR3 loop reads CASSLEGRGFSLETQYF. The CDR3 nucleotides read TGTGCCAGCAGCTTAGAGGGGCGGGGGTTTAGCTTGGAGACCCAGTACTTC.

The rearrangement links TRBV19 to TRBJ1-2, with no clear D. Trimming left V 8 bases short and J 2 bases short, with 6 bases between. The CDR3 has 11 amino acids. Germline values: CDR1 LNHDA, CDR2 SQIVND (reference sequence). The CDR3 region is CASAINYGYTF. In DNA, the CDR3 is TGTGCCAGTGCTATAAACTATGGCTACACCTTC.

Ten or more counts support this clone. The chain employs TRBV11-2 and TRBJ2-3, with 8 bases aligning to TRBD1. Germline V gene sequence: CDR1 SGHAT, CDR2 FQNNGV. Germline trimming cut 0 bases from V and 5 bases from J; bases unmatched to any gene: 10. The CDR3 contains 17 residues. DNA of the CDR3: TGTGCCAGCAGCTTAGAAGTCGGCAGGGGGCGCCTAGATACGCAGTATTTT. Translation: CASSLEVGRGRLDTQYF. Drawing the rest from reference TRBV11-2 and TRBJ2-3, the complete variable domain is EAGVAQSPRYKIIEKRQSVAFWCNPISGHATLYWYQQILGQGPKLLIQFQNNGVVDDSQLPKDRFSAERLKGVDSTLKIQPAKLEDSAVYLCASSLEVGRGRLDTQYFGPGTRLTVL.

The chain has TRBV29-1 and TRBJ1-2, with D possibly matching TRBD1 (6 bases). Trimming removed 0 bases at V and 4 bases at J, with 15 bases between. This CDR3 contains 15 residues. CDR1 is SQVTM and CDR2 is ANQGSEA in the germline V gene. CDR3 nucleotides: TGCAGCGTTGAAGATCTGGGGGGCAGTATCTATGGCTACACCTTC. As protein: CSVEDLGGSIYGYTF.

Here the CDR3 reads CASRPGTAHNSEQFF. In DNA form, the CDR3 reads TGTGCCAGCAGACCCGGGACAGCCCATAATAGCGAGCAGTTCTTC. The V call is TRBV6-5, the J call TRBJ2-1, with 7 bases matching TRBD1. Germline V gene sequence: CDR1 MNHEY, CDR2 SVGAGI. The CDR3 is made up of 15 amino acids. The junction had 15 bases not matched to a gene; V was cut back by 6 bases and J by 10 bases.

The chain links TRBV11-2 to TRBJ2-3, with D hard to call. The CDR3 spans 13 residues. In germline, CDR1 is SGHAT, CDR2 FQNNGV. V was cut by 1 base and J by 6 bases, with 8 bases left in between. The CDR3 DNA reads TGTGCCAGCAGCTTAGTAGGTGTCGATACGCAGTATTTT. Amino acids: CASSLVGVDTQYF.

This chain uses TRBV4-3 with TRBJ2-1, with 10 nucleotides matching TRBD1. The CDR3 loop spans 15 amino acids. The V and J ends lost 8 bases and 4 bases, in that order; junction bases with no gene match: 8. Germline CDR1 and CDR2: LGHNA and YSLEER. This chain's CDR3 is CASQSGTGEYNEQFF. CDR3 DNA sequence: TGCGCCAGCCAGTCCGGGACAGGGGAATACAATGAGCAGTTCTTC.

The chain carries TRBV5-6 and TRBJ2-1, with D possibly being TRBD1 or TRBD2 (5 bases each). Germline V lookup: CDR1 SGHDT, CDR2 YYEEEE. The CDR3 consists of 14 residues. V gave up 1 base and J gave up 4 bases, with 9 bases separating them. CDR3 sequence (DNA): TGTGCCAGCAGCTTGTGGGGGTTTTACAATGAGCAGTTCTTC. Residues: CASSLWGFYNEQFF.

The chain joins TRBV5-5 to TRBJ2-7; D is ambiguous. The V end lost 3 bases, the J end lost 1 base, and 11 bases lay between the germline ends. The CDR3 is made up of 14 amino acids. From germline, CDR1 is SGHKS and CDR2 YYEKEE (reference sequence). The CDR3 bases are TGTGCCAGCAGCTACATGGCAGGATCCTACGAGCAGTACTTC. Residues: CASSYMAGSYEQYF.